The entry that follows covers one T cell receptor (beta chain) sequence. The data are from a study of tumor-infiltrating lymphocytes in localized non-small cell lung cancer. Study overall: The cohort mixed smokers and never-smokers, several histologies, and some post-neoadjuvant-chemotherapy samples.

Germline V gene data show CDR1 as SQVTM and CDR2 as ANQGSEA. V was cut by 6 bases and J by 4 bases, with 14 bases left in between. The CDR3 has 13 residues. Clones were sequenced by immunoSEQ multiplex PCR, and TCRdb holds only the in-frame ones, with some missing. The sample lists 21,000 or so clones, 80% seen once, with about 3.4% in the top ten. The chain is built from TRBV29-1 and TRBJ2-3, with D perhaps matching TRBD2 (6 bases). The clonotype comes from a human donor with non-small cell lung cancer. Sequences were obtained from lung tumor tissue. Here the CDR3 DNA reads TGCAGCGTCCGGGACGGAGGGTCAGATACGCAGTATTTT. Amino acid sequence: CSVRDGGSDTQYF.